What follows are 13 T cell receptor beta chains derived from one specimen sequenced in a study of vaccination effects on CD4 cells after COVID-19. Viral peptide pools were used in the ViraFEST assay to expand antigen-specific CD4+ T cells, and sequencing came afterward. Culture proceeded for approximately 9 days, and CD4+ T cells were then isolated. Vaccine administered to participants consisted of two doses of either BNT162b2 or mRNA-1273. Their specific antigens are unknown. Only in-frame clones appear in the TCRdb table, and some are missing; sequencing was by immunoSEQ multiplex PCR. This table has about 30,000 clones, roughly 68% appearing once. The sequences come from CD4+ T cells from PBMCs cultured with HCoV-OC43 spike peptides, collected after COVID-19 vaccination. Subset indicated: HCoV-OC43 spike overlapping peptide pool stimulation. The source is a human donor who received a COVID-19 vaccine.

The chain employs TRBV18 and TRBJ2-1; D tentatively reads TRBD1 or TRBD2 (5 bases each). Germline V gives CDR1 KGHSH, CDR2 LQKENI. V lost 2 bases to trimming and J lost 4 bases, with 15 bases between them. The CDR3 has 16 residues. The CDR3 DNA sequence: TGTGCCAGCTCACCAGGTCCGGGACGCGGATACAATGAGCAGTTCTTC. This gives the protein CASSPGPGRGYNEQFF. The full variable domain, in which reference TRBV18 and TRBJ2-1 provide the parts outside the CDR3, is NAGVMQNPRHLVRRRGQEARLRCSPMKGHSHVYWYRQLPEEGLKFMVYLQKENIIDESGMPKERFSAEFPKEGPSILRIQQVVRGDSAAYFCASSPGPGRGYNEQFFGPGTRLTVL.

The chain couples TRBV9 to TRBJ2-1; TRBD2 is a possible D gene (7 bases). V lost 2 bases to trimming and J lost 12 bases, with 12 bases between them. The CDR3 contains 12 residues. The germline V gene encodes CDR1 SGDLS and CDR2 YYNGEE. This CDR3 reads CASSVLGGRQFF. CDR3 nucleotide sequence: TGTGCCAGCAGCGTTTTGGGGGGGCGGCAGTTCTTC.

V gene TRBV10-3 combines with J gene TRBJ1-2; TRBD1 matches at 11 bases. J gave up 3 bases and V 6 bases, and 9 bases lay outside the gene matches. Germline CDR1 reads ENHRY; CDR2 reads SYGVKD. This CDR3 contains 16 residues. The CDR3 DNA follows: TGTGCCATCAGGGGCAGCCCGGGACAGGGGGACTATGGCTACACCTTC. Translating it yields CAIRGSPGQGDYGYTF.

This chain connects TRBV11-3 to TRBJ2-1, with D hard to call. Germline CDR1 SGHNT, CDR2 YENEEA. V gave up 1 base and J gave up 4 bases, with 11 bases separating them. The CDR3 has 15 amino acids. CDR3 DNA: TGTGCCAGCAGCTTAGGTCTGGGAAGTTACAATGAGCAGTTCTTC. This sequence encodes CASSLGLGSYNEQFF.

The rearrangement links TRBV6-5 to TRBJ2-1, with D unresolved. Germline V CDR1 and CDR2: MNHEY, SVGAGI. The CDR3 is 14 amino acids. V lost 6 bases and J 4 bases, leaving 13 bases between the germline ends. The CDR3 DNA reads TGTGCCAGCAGAGAGGACGCGTCATACAATGAGCAGTTCTTC. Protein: CASREDASYNEQFF.

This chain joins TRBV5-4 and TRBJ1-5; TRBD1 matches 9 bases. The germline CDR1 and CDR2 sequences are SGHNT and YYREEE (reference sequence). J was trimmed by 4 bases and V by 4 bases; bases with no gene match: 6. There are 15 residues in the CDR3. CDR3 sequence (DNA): TGTGCCAGCAGCACAGGGGGCGCGGGGAATCAGCCCCAGCATTTT. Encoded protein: CASSTGGAGNQPQHF.

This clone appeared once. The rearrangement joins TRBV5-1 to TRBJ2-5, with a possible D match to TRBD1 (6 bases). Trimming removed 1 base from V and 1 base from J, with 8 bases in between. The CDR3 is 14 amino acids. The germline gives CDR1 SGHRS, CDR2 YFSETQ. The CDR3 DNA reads TGCGCCAGCAGCTTGTGGACAGCCCAAGAGACCCAGTACTTC. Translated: CASSLWTAQETQYF.

CDR3: CATSPRLAGASTDTQYF. In nucleotides, the CDR3 is TGTGCCACCAGCCCACGACTAGCGGGAGCTAGCACAGATACGCAGTATTTT. J is TRBJ2-3 and V is TRBV15; 12 bases fit TRBD2. After removal of 5 bases from V and 0 bases from J, the junction contained 6 bases not matched to a gene. Germline CDR1 reads LNHNV; CDR2 reads YYDKDF (reference sequence). The CDR3 contains 17 residues.

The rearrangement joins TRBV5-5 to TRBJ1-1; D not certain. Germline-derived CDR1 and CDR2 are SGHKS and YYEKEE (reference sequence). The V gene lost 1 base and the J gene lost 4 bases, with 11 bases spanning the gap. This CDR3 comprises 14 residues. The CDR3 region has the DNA TGTGCCAGCAGCTTGACAGAAGGAGTCACTGAAGCTTTCTTT. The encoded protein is CASSLTEGVTEAFF.

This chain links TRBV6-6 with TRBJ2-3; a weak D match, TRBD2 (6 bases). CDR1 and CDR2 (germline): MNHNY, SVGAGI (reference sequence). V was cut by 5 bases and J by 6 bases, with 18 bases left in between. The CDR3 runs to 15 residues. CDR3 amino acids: CASSGVPGLFDTQYF. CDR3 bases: TGTGCCAGCAGTGGAGTCCCGGGACTTTTTGATACGCAGTATTTT.

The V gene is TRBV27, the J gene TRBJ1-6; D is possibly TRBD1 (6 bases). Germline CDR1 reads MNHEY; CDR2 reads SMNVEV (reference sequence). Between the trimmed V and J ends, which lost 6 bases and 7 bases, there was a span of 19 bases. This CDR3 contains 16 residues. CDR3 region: CASSDLTGLRNSPLHF. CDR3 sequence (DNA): TGTGCCAGCAGCGACCTAACAGGGTTGCGGAATTCACCCCTCCACTTT.

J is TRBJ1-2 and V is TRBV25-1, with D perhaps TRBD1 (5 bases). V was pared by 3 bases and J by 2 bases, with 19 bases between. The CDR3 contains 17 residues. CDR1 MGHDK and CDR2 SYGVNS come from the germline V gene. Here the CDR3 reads CASSDSTTTALNYGYTF. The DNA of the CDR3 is TGTGCCAGCAGTGACTCGACTACGACAGCCCTCAACTATGGCTACACCTTC.

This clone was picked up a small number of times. CDR3 region: CASSLGEDRRPHF. The CDR3 DNA follows: TGTGCCAGCAGCTTGGGAGAGGACAGGCGGCCCCATTTT. The rearrangement uses TRBV5-5 and TRBJ1-5; 7 positions match TRBD1. V lost 0 bases and J lost 16; bases outside the gene matches: 10. The CDR3 has 13 amino acids. Germline V gene sequence: CDR1 SGHKS, CDR2 YYEKEE (reference sequence).